The entry below describes one T cell receptor (beta chain). This CDR3 contains 12 residues. The V gene lost 2 bases and the J gene lost 12 bases, with 14 bases spanning the gap. The germline CDR1 and CDR2 sequences are GTSNPN and SVGIG (reference sequence). This record belongs to a study of T cell responses to AZD1222 COVID-19 vaccine. Across the whole study: Second doses at about 4 or about 12 weeks were pooled.

Assay used: immunoSEQ multiplex PCR; TCRdb lists only in-frame clones, some missing. The data contain approximately 180,000 clones, about nine tenths of them singletons. This receptor was obtained from an adult in good health. This specimen was peripheral blood, taken on day 0 of AZD1222 vaccination. This rearrangement joins TRBV30 to TRBJ1-5; D call uncertain. CDR3 bases: TGTGCCTGGAGTCTGTCAGCCGGATACCAGCATTTT. As protein: CAWSLSAGYQHF.